Shown below are 9 T cell receptor beta chains from a single sample sequenced in a study of beta chain features in type 1 diabetes. As every portion of the isolated RNA was reverse transcribed, the sequencing read expressed TCRB transcripts. Method: immunoSEQ multiplex PCR; TCRdb's copy keeps in-frame clones and lacks some. In the table there are roughly 290,000 clones, approximately 8.1% of which are singletons. The specimen was central memory CD4+ T cells from blood. All receptors derive from a woman between 18 and 29 years old in good health.

This clone turned up a few times. The chain has TRBV5-4 and TRBJ2-1; 11 bases fit TRBD2. CDR3 length equals 16 residues. Germline values: CDR1 SGHNT, CDR2 YYREEE (reference sequence). V was pared by 4 bases and J by 2 bases, with 5 bases of the junction left unmatched. The CDR3 DNA reads TGTGCCAGCAGCACATTAGCGGGAGGGACCTACAATGAGCAGTTCTTC. It yields the protein CASSTLAGGTYNEQFF. Full variable domain (remainder filled in from reference TRBV5-4 and TRBJ2-1): ETGVTQSPTHLIKTRGQQVTLRCSSQSGHNTVSWYQQALGQGPQFIFQYYREEENGRGNFPPRFSGLQFPNYSSELNVNALELDDSALYLCASSTLAGGTYNEQFFGPGTRLTVL.

This clone was picked up a small number of times. The CDR3 sequence is CASRQLNEQFF. CDR3 DNA: TGTGCCAGCAGGCAACTCAATGAGCAGTTCTTC. The genes are TRBV7-2 and TRBJ2-1; D is uncertain. This CDR3 has 11 residues. Germline assignment: CDR1 SGHTA and CDR2 FQGNSA. V was shortened by 6 bases and J by 6 bases, with 6 bases between the two germline ends.

This clone was observed a handful of times. Mismatch with germline at one junction end may stem from a read error. The sample holds other DNA sequences that translate to the same CDR3. V gene TRBV5-4 combines with J gene TRBJ2-3, with TRBD2 matching over 8 bases. This CDR3 has 14 residues. Germline CDR1 reads SGHNT; CDR2 reads YYREEE (reference sequence). This CDR3 is CASSRGGSTDTQYF. The CDR3 nucleotides are TGCGCCAGCAGCCGGGGGGGGAGCACAGATACGCAGTATTTT.

This clone was counted between two and nine times. The chain is built from TRBV18 and TRBJ2-7; unclear D gene. The V end lost 4 bases, the J end lost 3 bases, and 10 bases lay between the germline ends. The germline CDR1 and CDR2 sequences are KGHSH and LQKENI. This CDR3 comprises 13 residues. CDR3 protein: CASSRELGYEQYV. CDR3 DNA sequence: TGTGCCAGCTCACGTGAGCTGGGCTACGAGCAGTACGTC.

This clone came up a few times. The chain recombines TRBV9 with TRBJ2-2; possibly TRBD2 for D (6 bases). V was cut by 3 bases and J by 5 bases, with 17 bases left in between. CDR1 and CDR2 (germline): SGDLS, YYNGEE. This CDR3 is built from 16 residues. CDR3: CASSERGSLTTGELFF. The CDR3 DNA follows: TGTGCCAGCAGCGAACGGGGGTCCCTAACTACCGGGGAGCTGTTTTTT. Variable domain in full (rest from reference TRBV9 and TRBJ2-2): DSGVTQTPKHLITATGQRVTLRCSPRSGDLSVYWYQQSLDQGLQFLIQYYNGEERAKGNILERFSAQQFPDLHSELNLSSLELGDSALYFCASSERGSLTTGELFFGEGSRLTVL.

A few counts support this clone. The chain joins TRBV7-8 to TRBJ2-3, with 8 bases aligning to TRBD1. The trim removed 4 bases at V and 2 bases at J, leaving 8 bases unmatched. Germline V gives CDR1 SGHVS, CDR2 FQNEAQ. CDR3 size: 16 residues. DNA for the CDR3: TGTGCCAGCAGCTCCGGACAGGGTAGGGTCACAGATACGCAGTATTTT. It translates to CASSSGQGRVTDTQYF.

The chain has TRBV5-4 and TRBJ2-1; no reliable D call. CDR1 and CDR2 from the germline V gene are SGHNT and YYREEE (reference sequence). V lost 3 bases and J lost 1, with 14 bases in between. This CDR3 has 16 amino acids. The CDR3 nucleotides read TGTGCCAGCAGCTCCAACCCCACCCGATCCTACAATGAGCAGTTCTTC. Amino acids: CASSSNPTRSYNEQFF. Supplemented by reference TRBV5-4 and TRBJ2-1, the full variable domain reads ETGVTQSPTHLIKTRGQQVTLRCSSQSGHNTVSWYQQALGQGPQFIFQYYREEENGRGNFPPRFSGLQFPNYSSELNVNALELDDSALYLCASSSNPTRSYNEQFFGPGTRLTVL.

This clone turned up a few times. The V gene is TRBV30, the J gene TRBJ1-1; unclear D gene. Germline V CDR1 and CDR2: GTSNPN, SVGIG (reference sequence). The CDR3 covers 12 residues. V was clipped by 7 bases and J by 1 base, with 10 bases between them. The CDR3 sequence: CASRRANTEAFF. The CDR3 bases are TGTGCCTCAAGGAGGGCGAACACTGAAGCTTTCTTT. Together with reference TRBV30 and TRBJ1-1, the CDR3 gives the full variable domain: SQTIHQWPATLVQPVGSPLSLECTVEGTSNPNLYWYRQAAGRGLQLLFYSVGIGQISSEVPQNLSASRPQDRQFILSSKKLLLSDSGFYLCASRRANTEAFFGQGTRLTVV.

The J gene is TRBJ1-4, the V gene TRBV13; 8 bases map to TRBD1. The V and J ends lost 6 bases and 7 bases, in that order; junction bases with no gene match: 7. The CDR3 is 14 residues long. Germline V CDR1 and CDR2: PRHDT, FYEKMQ (reference sequence). CDR3 DNA: TGTGCCAGCAGTGGACAGGGAGGCGGTGAAAAACTGTTTTTT. Its translation is CASSGQGGGEKLFF.